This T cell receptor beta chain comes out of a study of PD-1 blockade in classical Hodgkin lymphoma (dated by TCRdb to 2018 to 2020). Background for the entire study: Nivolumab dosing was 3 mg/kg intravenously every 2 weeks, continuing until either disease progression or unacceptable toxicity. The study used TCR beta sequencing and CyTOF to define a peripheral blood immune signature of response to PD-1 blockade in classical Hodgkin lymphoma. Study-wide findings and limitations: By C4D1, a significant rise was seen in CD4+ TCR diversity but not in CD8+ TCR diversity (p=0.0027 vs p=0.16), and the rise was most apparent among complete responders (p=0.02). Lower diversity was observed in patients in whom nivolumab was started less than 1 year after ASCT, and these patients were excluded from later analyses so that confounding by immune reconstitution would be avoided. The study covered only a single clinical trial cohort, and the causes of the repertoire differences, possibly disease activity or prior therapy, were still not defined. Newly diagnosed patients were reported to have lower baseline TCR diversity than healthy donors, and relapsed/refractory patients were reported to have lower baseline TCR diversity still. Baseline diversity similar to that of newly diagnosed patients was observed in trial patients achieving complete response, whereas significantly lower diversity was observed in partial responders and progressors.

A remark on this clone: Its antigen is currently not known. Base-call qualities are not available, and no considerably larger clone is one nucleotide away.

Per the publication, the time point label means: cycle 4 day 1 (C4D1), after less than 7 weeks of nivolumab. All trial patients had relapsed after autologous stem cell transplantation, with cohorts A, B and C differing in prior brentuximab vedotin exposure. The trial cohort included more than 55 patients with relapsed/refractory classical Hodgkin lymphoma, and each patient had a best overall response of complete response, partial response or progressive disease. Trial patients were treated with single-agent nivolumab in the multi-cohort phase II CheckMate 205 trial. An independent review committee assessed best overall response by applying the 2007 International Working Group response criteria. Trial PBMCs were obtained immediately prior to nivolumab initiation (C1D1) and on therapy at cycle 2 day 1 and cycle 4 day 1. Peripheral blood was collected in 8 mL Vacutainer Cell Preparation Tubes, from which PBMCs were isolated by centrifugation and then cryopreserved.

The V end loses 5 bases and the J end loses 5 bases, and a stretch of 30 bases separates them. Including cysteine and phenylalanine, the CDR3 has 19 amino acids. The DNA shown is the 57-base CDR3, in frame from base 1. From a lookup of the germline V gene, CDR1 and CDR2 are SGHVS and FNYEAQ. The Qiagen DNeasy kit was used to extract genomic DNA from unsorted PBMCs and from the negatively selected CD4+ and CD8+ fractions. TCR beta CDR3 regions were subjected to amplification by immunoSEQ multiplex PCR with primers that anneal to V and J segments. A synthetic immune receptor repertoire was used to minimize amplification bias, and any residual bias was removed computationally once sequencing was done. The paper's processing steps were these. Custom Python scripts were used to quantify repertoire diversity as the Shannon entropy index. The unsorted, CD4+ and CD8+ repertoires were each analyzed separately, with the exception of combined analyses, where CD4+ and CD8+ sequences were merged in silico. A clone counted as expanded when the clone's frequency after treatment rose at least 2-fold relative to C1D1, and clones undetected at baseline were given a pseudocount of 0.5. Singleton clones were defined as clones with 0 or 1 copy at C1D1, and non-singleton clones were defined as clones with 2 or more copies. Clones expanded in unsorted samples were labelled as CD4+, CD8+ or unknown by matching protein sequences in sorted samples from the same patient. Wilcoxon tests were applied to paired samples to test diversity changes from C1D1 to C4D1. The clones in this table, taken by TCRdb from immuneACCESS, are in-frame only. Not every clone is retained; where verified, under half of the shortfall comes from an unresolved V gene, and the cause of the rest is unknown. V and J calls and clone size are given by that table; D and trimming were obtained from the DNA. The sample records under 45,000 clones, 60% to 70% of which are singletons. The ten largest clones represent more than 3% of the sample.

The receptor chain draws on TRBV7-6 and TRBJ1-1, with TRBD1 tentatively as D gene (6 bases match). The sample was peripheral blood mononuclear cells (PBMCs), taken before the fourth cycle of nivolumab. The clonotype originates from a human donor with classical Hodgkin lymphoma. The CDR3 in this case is CASSPRGSATPGGITEAFF. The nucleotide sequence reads TGTGCCAGCAGCCCCAGGGGCTCGGCCACCCCCGGGGGAATAACTGAAGCTTTCTTT.